This T cell receptor beta chain came from a study of T cells in Graves' hyperthyroidism and ophthalmopathy. V trimming: 5 bases; J trimming: 5 bases; junction bases outside the gene matches: 17. CDR1 and CDR2 from the germline V gene are SQVTM and ANQGSEA. This CDR3 has 17 residues. Hyperthyroidism of Graves' type that showed no ophthalmopathy progression within 18 months was stable. Diagnosis relied on clinical symptoms, serum thyroxine and TRAb, thyroid ultrasound and orbital computed tomography. Amplification yielded TCR beta CDR3 regions, with RNA transcripts as the source. With the HTBI primer set, the TCR CDR3 went through a first round of RT-PCR. TCRdb called the multiplex PCR reads again in MiXCR, with one record for every CDR3 protein. The sample carries approximately 870,000 distinct CDR3 sequences, approximately 40% recorded once.

The genes are TRBV29-1 and TRBJ2-5, with 10 bases identical to TRBD1. The sample was blood. The origin of this receptor is a man aged 18 to 30 with Graves' hyperthyroidism. This CDR3 reads CSVLRSTGTGEAETQYF. The DNA of the CDR3 is TGCAGCGTTCTCCGGTCTACAGGGACAGGGGAAGCGGAGACCCAGTACTTC.